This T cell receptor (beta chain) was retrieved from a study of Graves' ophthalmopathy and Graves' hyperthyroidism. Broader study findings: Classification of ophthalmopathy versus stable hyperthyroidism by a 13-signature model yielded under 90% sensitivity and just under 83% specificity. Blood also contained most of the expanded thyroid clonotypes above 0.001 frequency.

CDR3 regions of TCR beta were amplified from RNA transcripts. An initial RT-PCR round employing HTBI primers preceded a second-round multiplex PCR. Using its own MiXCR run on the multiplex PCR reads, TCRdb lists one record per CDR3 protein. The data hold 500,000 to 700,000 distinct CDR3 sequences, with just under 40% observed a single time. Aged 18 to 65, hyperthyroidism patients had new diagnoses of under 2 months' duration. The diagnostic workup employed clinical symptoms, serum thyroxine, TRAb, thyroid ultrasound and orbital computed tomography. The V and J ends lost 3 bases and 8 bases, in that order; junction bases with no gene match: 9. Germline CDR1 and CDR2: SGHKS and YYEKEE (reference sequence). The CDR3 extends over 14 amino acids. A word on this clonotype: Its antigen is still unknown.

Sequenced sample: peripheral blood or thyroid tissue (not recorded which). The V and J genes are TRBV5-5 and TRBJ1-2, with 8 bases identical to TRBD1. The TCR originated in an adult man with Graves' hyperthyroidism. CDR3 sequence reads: CASSSTGTGSGYTF. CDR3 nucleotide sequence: TGTGCCAGCAGCTCGACAGGGACAGGCAGCGGCTACACCTTC.